What follows are 6 T cell receptor beta chains derived from one specimen sequenced in a study of T cell responses to AZD1222 COVID-19 vaccine. Sequenced by immunoSEQ multiplex PCR; TCRdb stores in-frame clones only, minus some. The sample includes 75,000 to 90,000 clones, 86% seen only once; the top ten take 8.7%. This specimen consisted of peripheral blood, obtained on day 0 of AZD1222 vaccination. The receptor set was obtained from an adult in good health.

This clone has ten or more counts. The J gene is TRBJ2-1, the V gene TRBV7-3; the D call may be TRBD1 or TRBD2 (5 bases each). This CDR3 contains 12 residues. With 4 bases removed from V and 11 bases from J, the gap between germline ends came to 12 bases. The germline V gene encodes CDR1 SGHTA and CDR2 FQGTGA. DNA of the CDR3: TGTGCCAGCAGCTCTGGTCAGGGACAGCAGTTCTTC. Translated, it gives CASSSGQGQQFF.

On this clone: Mismatch with germline at one junction end may stem from a read error. The V call is TRBV5-4, the J call TRBJ1-2; a possible D gene is TRBD1 (6 bases). CDR1 and CDR2 (germline): SGHNT, YYREEE (reference sequence). There are 16 residues in the CDR3. The CDR3 DNA is TGTGCCAGCAGCCCCGTTGGGGGGGCAAGCATTGGAGCGGGTTTCTTC. This gives the protein CASSPVGGASIGAGFF.

The chain recombines TRBV19 with TRBJ2-1; the match to TRBD2 covers 9 bases. J gave up 6 bases and V 5 bases, and 11 bases lay outside the gene matches. Germline V gene sequence: CDR1 LNHDA, CDR2 SQIVND (reference sequence). This CDR3 comprises 16 residues. The CDR3 here is CASSDSGLAGPNEQFF. In DNA, the CDR3 is TGTGCCAGTAGTGACTCAGGGCTAGCGGGACCCAATGAGCAGTTCTTC.

This rearrangement joins TRBV5-4 to TRBJ1-1; D perhaps matches TRBD1 (6 bases). Trimming pared 4 bases from V and 0 bases from J, leaving 22 bases between. CDR1 is SGHNT and CDR2 is YYREEE in the germline V gene (reference sequence). The CDR3 loop spans 18 amino acids. This CDR3 is CASSGTAREQGLNTEAFF. CDR3 sequence (DNA): TGTGCCAGCAGCGGAACCGCCAGGGAGCAGGGGCTGAACACTGAAGCTTTCTTT.

The chain carries TRBV5-1 and TRBJ1-6, with TRBD1 matching 7 bases. The germline CDR1 and CDR2 sequences are SGHRS and YFSETQ. CDR3 length: 15 amino acids. With 6 bases clipped from V and 5 bases from J, the junction kept 8 bases outside the gene matches. The CDR3 coding sequence is TGCGCCAGCAACTCAGGGGACAGAGATAATTCACCCCTCCACTTT. This codes for CASNSGDRDNSPLHF.

The rearrangement joins TRBV11-2 to TRBJ1-1; D is unresolved. V lost 3 bases, J lost 1 base, and 12 bases lay in between. CDR1 and CDR2 from the germline V gene are SGHAT and FQNNGV. This CDR3 has 15 residues. CDR3 protein: CASSFSDNPNTEAFF. For the CDR3, the DNA is TGTGCCAGCAGCTTCTCTGACAACCCGAACACTGAAGCTTTCTTT. Looking up the rest from reference TRBV11-2 and TRBJ1-1 gives the full variable domain: EAGVAQSPRYKIIEKRQSVAFWCNPISGHATLYWYQQILGQGPKLLIQFQNNGVVDDSQLPKDRFSAERLKGVDSTLKIQPAKLEDSAVYLCASSFSDNPNTEAFFGQGTRLTVV.